This entry lists 7 T cell receptor beta chains sequenced from one sample in a study of memory CD4+ T cells and cytomegalovirus serostatus. The sort gate was single viable CD3+CD4+CD8-CD45RO+ cells for memory CD4+ T cells. Here immunoSEQ multiplex PCR was the method, and the copy in TCRdb shows in-frame clones only, minus some. The sample gives 45,000 to 55,000 clones, around 78% of which show up once; around 1.5% is in the top ten. Material for sequencing was memory CD4+ T cells from blood. The receptors were gathered from an adult in good health and CMV-seronegative.

The V call is TRBV4-1, the J call TRBJ2-2; 14 nucleotides match TRBD2. The junction had 5 bases not matched to a gene; V was cut back by 8 bases and J by 0 bases. The CDR3 consists of 17 residues. Germline CDR1 MGHRA, CDR2 YSYEKL. The chain's CDR3 is CASRTGLAGANTGELFF. The DNA of the CDR3 is TGCGCCAGCCGAACGGGACTAGCGGGGGCGAACACCGGGGAGCTGTTTTTT.

V usage is TRBV5-1 and J usage is TRBJ2-2; 7 nucleotides match TRBD1. Germline values: CDR1 SGHRS, CDR2 YFSETQ. The CDR3 spans 16 residues. Trimming removed 2 bases from V and 0 bases from J; junction bases left unmatched: 4. CDR3 sequence: CASSFQTGSNTGELFF. CDR3 in DNA: TGCGCCAGCAGCTTTCAGACAGGGTCGAACACCGGGGAGCTGTTTTTT.

This clone is medium-sized by share. The chain employs TRBV4-3 and TRBJ2-7, with D possibly matching TRBD1 (6 bases). Between the trimmed V and J ends, which lost 3 bases and 1 base, there was a span of 10 bases. This CDR3 contains 14 residues. Germline lookup yields CDR1 LGHNA and CDR2 YSLEER. The CDR3 region has the DNA TGCGCCAGCAGCCACACGACAGGATCCTACGAGCAGTACTTC. It specifies CASSHTTGSYEQYF.

V and J are TRBV28 and TRBJ1-5; 7 nucleotides agree with TRBD1. The CDR3 covers 17 residues. Germline CDR1 MDHEN, CDR2 SYDVKM. V lost 7 bases to trimming and J lost 4 bases; unmatched junction nucleotides: 16. CDR3 loop: CASKPRGRQGLNQPQHF. CDR3 nucleotide sequence: TGTGCCAGCAAGCCTAGGGGGCGACAGGGCCTTAATCAGCCCCAGCATTTT.

This chain uses TRBV4-3 with TRBJ2-7; no clear D gene. The CDR3 consists of 13 residues. Germline V gene data show CDR1 as LGHNA and CDR2 as YSLEER. Between the trimmed V and J ends, which lost 7 bases and 3 bases, there was a span of 13 bases. CDR3 in DNA: TGCGCCAGCACTACGGACCACCTCTACGAGCAGTACTTC. Its translation is CASTTDHLYEQYF.

J is TRBJ1-6 and V is TRBV28; D might be TRBD1 (5 bases). The CDR3 totals 14 residues. The germline CDR1 and CDR2 sequences are MDHEN and SYDVKM. V was shortened by 6 bases and J by 7 bases, with 13 bases between the two germline ends. CDR3 residues: CASSPAGMNSPLHF. For the CDR3, the DNA is TGTGCCAGCAGCCCCGCAGGGATGAATTCACCCCTCCACTTT.

This clone was counted a single time. The chain employs TRBV2 and TRBJ2-5; 7 nucleotides match TRBD1. Germline values: CDR1 SNHLY, CDR2 FYNNEI. CDR3 size: 14 residues. Germline trimming cut 6 bases from V and 5 bases from J; bases unmatched to any gene: 9. The CDR3 loop reads CASRATTGPETQYF. CDR3 DNA sequence: TGTGCCAGCAGGGCTACGACAGGGCCCGAGACCCAGTACTTC.